This T cell receptor (beta chain) stems from a study of T cells in Graves' hyperthyroidism and ophthalmopathy. Study-wide findings and caveats: Most thyroid-expanded clonotypes above 0.001 were also found in blood.

Of note for this clonotype: Its specificity is unknown.

Germline CDR1 is DFQATT and CDR2 is SNEGSKA (reference sequence). The V and J ends lost 0 bases and 4 bases, in that order; junction bases with no gene match: 4. This CDR3 spans 14 amino acids. It was RNA transcripts that yielded the amplified TCR beta CDR3 regions. The HTBI primer set served for first-round RT-PCR of the TCR CDR3. TCRdb reanalysed the multiplex PCR reads using MiXCR and keeps one entry per CDR3 protein. The sample has nearly 750,000 distinct CDR3 sequences, approximately 40% seen once; the top ten hold approximately 31%. Diagnostic assessment was based on clinical symptoms, serum thyroxine and TRAb, thyroid ultrasound and orbital computed tomography.

The TCR was taken from a woman aged 35 to 49 with Graves' hyperthyroidism. This chain uses TRBV20-1 with TRBJ1-2, with TRBD1 identical over 8 bases. Material: blood. In DNA, the CDR3 is TGCAGTGCTAGAGACGACAGGGGTGTCTATGGCTACACCTTC. Its translation is CSARDDRGVYGYTF.